A selection of T cell receptor beta chains follows, all from one sample in a study of beta chain features in type 1 diabetes. The table came from immunoSEQ multiplex PCR; TCRdb's copy has only in-frame clones and leaves some out. Of 360,000 or so clones in the sample, roughly a fifth are singletons; the top ten hold around 0.04%. Material: naive CD4+ T cells from blood. Source of these receptors: a woman younger than 30 in good health. Both conserved end residues are trimmed from each CDR3. A D gene is named only where the DNA matches it firmly.

TRBD1	TRBJ2-7	TRBV27	ASSPPPGQGHSYEQY
TRBD1	TRBJ2-5	TRBV5-1	ASSATGGSLGETQY
TRBD1	TRBJ2-7	TRBV25-1	ASSATGGGTYEQY
TRBD2	TRBJ2-5	TRBV9	ASSVGSGGETQY
-	TRBJ2-3	TRBV2	ASSEFFLTDTQY
TRBD1	TRBJ1-3	TRBV18	ASSPPQQGAGNTIY
-	TRBJ1-1	TRBV29-1	SGRSGAGSTEAF
-	TRBJ1-5	TRBV12-5	ASGSLQPQH
-	TRBJ2-3	TRBV30	AWNKGPADTQY
TRBD2	TRBJ2-5	TRBV27	ASSLGGLAGQETQY
TRBD2	TRBJ2-3	TRBV7-4	ASSLPLAGGPGTDTQY
-	TRBJ2-5	TRBV4-1	ASSQASTQTQY
TRBD1	TRBJ2-7	TRBV7-9	ASSLDPGQGLYEQY
TRBD2	TRBJ2-1	TRBV5-1	ASSRLADRYNEQF
-	TRBJ2-7	TRBV7-9	ASSRSGLGNEQY
TRBD1	TRBJ1-6	TRBV29-1	SVGTGGNNSPLH
TRBD2	TRBJ2-7	TRBV13	ASSPGTRMGQY
-	TRBJ1-2	TRBV9	ASSVNGEYGYT
-	TRBJ1-1	TRBV19	ASSIPEGTEAF
-	TRBJ2-5	TRBV30	AWSSRETQY
TRBD1	TRBJ2-5	TRBV11-2	ASSLGVRDSFQETQY
TRBD2	TRBJ2-7	TRBV6-6	ASLGLAGTYEQY
TRBD2	TRBJ2-1	TRBV20-1	SAAGGEQF
TRBD1	TRBJ2-6	TRBV7-9	ASSLKDRSSGANVLT
-	TRBJ2-3	TRBV7-9	ASSLMGGQSQY
TRBD2	TRBJ2-3	TRBV5-1	ASSPRRTSGGLGKSSLGTDTQY
-	TRBJ2-3	TRBV5-6	ASSLDRVSTDTQY
TRBD1	TRBJ2-3	TRBV9	ASSFRQGASDTQY
TRBD1	TRBJ2-1	TRBV4-2	ASSQEGTGSREQF
TRBD2	TRBJ2-3	TRBV25-1	ASSVGGLAGRDTQY
-	TRBJ2-7	TRBV20-1	SARDAYEQY
-	TRBJ2-7	TRBV19	ASHSGTSYEQY
-	TRBJ1-6	TRBV7-9	ASREDNSPLH
-	TRBJ1-1	TRBV5-1	ASSLEWETEAF
TRBD1	TRBJ1-2	TRBV6-5	ASSYRRDRGLGYT
-	TRBJ1-1	TRBV10-3	AISEGGRPGDTEAF
-	TRBJ2-5	TRBV19	ASSIQDSQETQY
TRBD1	TRBJ2-5	TRBV5-4	ASSLARGPLETQY
TRBD1	TRBJ1-2	TRBV4-1	ASSQRDRSNYGYT
TRBD2	TRBJ2-7	TRBV6-1	ASKGGRAHEQY
TRBD1	TRBJ1-1	TRBV7-9	ASSFTGAGTEAF
TRBD1	TRBJ1-2	TRBV5-1	ASSSTGVGYT
TRBD1	TRBJ1-2	TRBV5-4	ASSFLGRGRGGYT
-	TRBJ2-3	TRBV10-3	AISEQGSTDTQY
-	TRBJ1-1	TRBV30	ALGGGSVNTEAF
TRBD2	TRBJ2-3	TRBV4-1	ASSQEGSWTSGRTDTQY
TRBD2	TRBJ2-2	TRBV9	ASTKLAGVNTGELF
TRBD1	TRBJ2-7	TRBV2	ASSGQGEYEQY
TRBD2	TRBJ2-1	TRBV11-2	ASSLVSSGGYLDEQF
-	TRBJ2-2	TRBV9	ASTRRGRGANTGELF
TRBD2	TRBJ2-1	TRBV7-9	ASSLEAGAGASNEQF